The clone carrying this T cell receptor beta chain was counted a few times. Its antigen is undetermined. The CDR3 runs 12 residues. Trimming removed 7 bases from V and 11 bases from J, with 12 bases in between. Germline CDR1 and CDR2: MGHDK and SYGVNS. This sample was included in a study of blood T cells in healthy people across ages. A J-beta primer mix and a sample-barcoded 5' primer were used in a second PCR of about 6 to 12 cycles. Each cDNA molecule was tagged by a template-switch adaptor with 12 random nucleotides. TCRdb re-called the 5' RACE reads through MiXCR, storing one row per CDR3 protein. The repertoire holds about 970,000 distinct CDR3 sequences, with just over 50% as singletons. The study, taken as a whole, reports: Calculation of diversity from one million T cells yielded estimates considered to be underestimates.

The sequence derives from a woman in her fifties or sixties in good health. J is TRBJ1-6 and V is TRBV25-1; D unclear. Specimen: blood. The CDR3 reads CASNSPPAPLHF. Written as DNA, the CDR3 is TGTGCCAGCAACTCCCCACCGGCACCCCTCCACTTT.